This T cell receptor (beta chain) was sequenced during a study of graft-versus-host responses after intestinal transplantation. Details on this clone: Its antigen is not known.

CDR1 and CDR2 (germline): SEHNR, FQNEAQ (reference sequence). Trimming cost V 2 bases and J 7 bases; bases outside gene matches: 7. The CDR3 sequence is 14 residues long. TCRdb keeps only in-frame clones here, not all; method: immunoSEQ multiplex PCR. The sample carries about 70,000 clones, approximately 93% recorded once. This specimen was unstimulated CD8+ T cells sorted from spleen or lymph node cells, taken before intestinal transplant. The TCR sequence derives from a human donor who received an intestinal transplant. The chain combines TRBV7-9 with TRBJ1-1; TRBD1 matches at 7 bases. This CDR3 reads CASSLYLGTDEAFF. The CDR3 DNA sequence: TGTGCCAGCAGCTTATATCTCGGGACAGATGAAGCTTTCTTT.